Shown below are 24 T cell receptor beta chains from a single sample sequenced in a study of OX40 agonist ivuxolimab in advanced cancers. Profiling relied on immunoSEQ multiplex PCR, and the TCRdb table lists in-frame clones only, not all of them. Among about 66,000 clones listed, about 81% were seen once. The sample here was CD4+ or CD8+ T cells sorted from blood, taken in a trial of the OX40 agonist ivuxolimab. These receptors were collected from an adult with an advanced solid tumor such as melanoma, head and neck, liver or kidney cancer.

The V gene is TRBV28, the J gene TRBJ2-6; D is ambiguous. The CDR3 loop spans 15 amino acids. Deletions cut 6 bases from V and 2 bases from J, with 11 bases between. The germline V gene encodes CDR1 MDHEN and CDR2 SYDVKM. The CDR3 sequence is CASSQHLAGANVLTF. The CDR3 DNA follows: TGTGCCAGCAGCCAACATTTGGCTGGGGCCAACGTCCTGACTTTC.

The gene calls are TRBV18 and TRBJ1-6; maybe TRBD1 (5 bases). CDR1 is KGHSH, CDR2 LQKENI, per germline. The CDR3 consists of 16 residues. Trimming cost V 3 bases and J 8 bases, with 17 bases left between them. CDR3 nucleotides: TGTGCCAGCTCACCCACCCATGGGGACCGGGATTCACCCCTCCACTTT. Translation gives CASSPTHGDRDSPLHF.

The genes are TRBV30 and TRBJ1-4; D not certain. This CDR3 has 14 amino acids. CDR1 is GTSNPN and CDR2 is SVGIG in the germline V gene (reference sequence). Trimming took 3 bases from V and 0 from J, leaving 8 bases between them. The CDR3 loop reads CAWSQGSTNEKLFF. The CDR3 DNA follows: TGTGCCTGGAGCCAAGGGTCAACTAATGAAAAACTGTTTTTT.

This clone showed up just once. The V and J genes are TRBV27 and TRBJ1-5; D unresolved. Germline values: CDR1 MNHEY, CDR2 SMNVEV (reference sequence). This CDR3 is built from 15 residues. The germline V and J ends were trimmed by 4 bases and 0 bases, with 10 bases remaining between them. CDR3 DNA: TGTGCCAGCAGTTACAGCATCTTTAGCAATCAGCCCCAGCATTTT. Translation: CASSYSIFSNQPQHF.

CDR3 in DNA: TGTGCCAGCTCACCAACGGAGGGGGCGGGGGGAGATCAGCCCCAGCATTTT. This codes for CASSPTEGAGGDQPQHF. V is TRBV18 and J is TRBJ1-5; 7 positions agree with TRBD1. Germline CDR1 and CDR2: KGHSH and LQKENI. This CDR3 contains 17 residues. The trim removed 2 bases at V and 5 bases at J, leaving 12 bases unmatched.

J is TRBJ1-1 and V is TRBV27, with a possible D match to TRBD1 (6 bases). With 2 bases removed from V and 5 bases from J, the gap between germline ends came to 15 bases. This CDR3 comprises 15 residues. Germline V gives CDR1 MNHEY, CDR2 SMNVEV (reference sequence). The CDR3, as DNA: TGTGCCAGCAGTTTAGTGTCGGGGGGCCGGACTGAAGCTTTCTTT. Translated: CASSLVSGGRTEAFF.

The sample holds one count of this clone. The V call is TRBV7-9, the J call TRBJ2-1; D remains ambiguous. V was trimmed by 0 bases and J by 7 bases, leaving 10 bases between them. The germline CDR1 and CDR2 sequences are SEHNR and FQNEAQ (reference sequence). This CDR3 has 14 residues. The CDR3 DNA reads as TGTGCCAGCAGCTTAGCGTTTCAGTCTAATGAGCAGTTCTTC. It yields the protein CASSLAFQSNEQFF.

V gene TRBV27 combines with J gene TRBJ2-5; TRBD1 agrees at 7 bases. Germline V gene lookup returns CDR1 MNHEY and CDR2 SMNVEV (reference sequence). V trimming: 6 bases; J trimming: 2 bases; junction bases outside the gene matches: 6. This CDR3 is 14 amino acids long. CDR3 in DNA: TGTGCCAGCAGAAATACAGGGGAACAAGAGACCCAGTACTTC. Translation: CASRNTGEQETQYF.

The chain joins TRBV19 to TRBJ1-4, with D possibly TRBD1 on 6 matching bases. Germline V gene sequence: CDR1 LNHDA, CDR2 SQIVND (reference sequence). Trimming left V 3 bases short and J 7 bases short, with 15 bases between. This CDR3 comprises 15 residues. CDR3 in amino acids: CASSMPGAIGEKLFF. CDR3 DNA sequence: TGTGCCAGTAGTATGCCGGGGGCGATCGGTGAAAAACTGTTTTTT.

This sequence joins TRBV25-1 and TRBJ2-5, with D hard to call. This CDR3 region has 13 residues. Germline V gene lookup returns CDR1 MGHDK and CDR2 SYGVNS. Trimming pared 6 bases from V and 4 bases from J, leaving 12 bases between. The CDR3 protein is CASRHQAGETQYF. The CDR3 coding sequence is TGTGCCAGCAGGCATCAAGCAGGAGAGACCCAGTACTTC. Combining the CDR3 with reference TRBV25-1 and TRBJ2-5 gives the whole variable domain EADIYQTPRYLVIGTGKKITLECSQTMGHDKMYWYQQDPGMELHLIHYSYGVNSTEKGDLSSESTVSRIRTEHFPLTLESARPSHTSQYLCASRHQAGETQYFGPGTRLLVL.

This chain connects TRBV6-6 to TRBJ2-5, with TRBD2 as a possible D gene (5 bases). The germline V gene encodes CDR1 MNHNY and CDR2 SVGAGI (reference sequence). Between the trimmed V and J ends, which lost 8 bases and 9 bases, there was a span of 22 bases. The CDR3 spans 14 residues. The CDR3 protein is CASGKGPPSRAQYF. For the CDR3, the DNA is TGTGCCAGCGGGAAAGGACCGCCCTCGAGGGCCCAGTACTTC.

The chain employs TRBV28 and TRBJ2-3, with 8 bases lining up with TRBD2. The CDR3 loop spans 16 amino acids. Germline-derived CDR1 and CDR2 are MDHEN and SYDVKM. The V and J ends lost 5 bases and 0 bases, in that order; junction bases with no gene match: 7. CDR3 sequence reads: CASSPGGGSSTDTQYF. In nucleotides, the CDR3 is TGTGCCAGCAGTCCCGGCGGGGGGAGTAGCACAGATACGCAGTATTTT.

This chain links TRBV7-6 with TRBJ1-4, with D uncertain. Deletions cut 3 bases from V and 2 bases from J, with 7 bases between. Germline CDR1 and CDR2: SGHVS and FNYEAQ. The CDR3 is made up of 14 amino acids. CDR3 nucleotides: TGTGCCAGCAGCTTCGGGGTTACTAATGAAAAACTGTTTTTT. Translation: CASSFGVTNEKLFF.

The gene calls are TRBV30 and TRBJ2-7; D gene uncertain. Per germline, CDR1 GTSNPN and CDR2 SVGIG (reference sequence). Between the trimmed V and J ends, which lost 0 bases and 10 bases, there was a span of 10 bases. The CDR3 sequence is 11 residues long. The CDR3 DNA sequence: TGTGCCTGGAGTGTTTTGGCTGATCAGTACTTC. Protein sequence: CAWSVLADQYF. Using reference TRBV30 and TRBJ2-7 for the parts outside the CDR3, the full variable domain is SQTIHQWPATLVQPVGSPLSLECTVEGTSNPNLYWYRQAAGRGLQLLFYSVGIGQISSEVPQNLSASRPQDRQFILSSKKLLLSDSGFYLCAWSVLADQYFGPGTRLTVT.

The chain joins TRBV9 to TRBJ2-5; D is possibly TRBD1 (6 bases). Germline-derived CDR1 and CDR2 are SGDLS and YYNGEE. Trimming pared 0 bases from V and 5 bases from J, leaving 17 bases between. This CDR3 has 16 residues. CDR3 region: CASSVASGVTSETQYF. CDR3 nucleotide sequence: TGTGCCAGCAGCGTAGCCTCAGGGGTGACGTCGGAGACCCAGTACTTC.

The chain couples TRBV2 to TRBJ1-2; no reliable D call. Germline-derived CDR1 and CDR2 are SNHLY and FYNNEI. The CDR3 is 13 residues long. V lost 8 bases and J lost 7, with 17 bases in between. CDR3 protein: CASVDYEYFGYTF. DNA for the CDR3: TGTGCCAGCGTAGATTATGAGTATTTTGGCTACACCTTC.

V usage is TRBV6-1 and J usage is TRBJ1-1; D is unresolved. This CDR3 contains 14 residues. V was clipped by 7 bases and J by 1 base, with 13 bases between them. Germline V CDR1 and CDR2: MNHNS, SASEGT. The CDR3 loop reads CASTRQTENTEAFF. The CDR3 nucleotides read TGTGCCAGCACTCGCCAAACAGAGAACACTGAAGCTTTCTTT.

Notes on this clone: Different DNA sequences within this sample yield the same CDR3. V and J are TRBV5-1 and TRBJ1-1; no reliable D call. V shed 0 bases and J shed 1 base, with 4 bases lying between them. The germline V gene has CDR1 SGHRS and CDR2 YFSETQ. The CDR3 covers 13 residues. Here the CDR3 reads CASSLEGNTEAFF. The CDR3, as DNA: TGCGCCAGCAGCTTGGAAGGGAACACTGAAGCTTTCTTT.

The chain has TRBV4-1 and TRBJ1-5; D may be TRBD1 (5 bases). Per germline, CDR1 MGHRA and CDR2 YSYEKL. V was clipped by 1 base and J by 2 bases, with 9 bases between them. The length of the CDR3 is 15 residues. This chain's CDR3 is CASSQGRGGNQPQHF. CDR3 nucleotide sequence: TGCGCCAGCAGCCAAGGTCGAGGGGGCAATCAGCCCCAGCATTTT.

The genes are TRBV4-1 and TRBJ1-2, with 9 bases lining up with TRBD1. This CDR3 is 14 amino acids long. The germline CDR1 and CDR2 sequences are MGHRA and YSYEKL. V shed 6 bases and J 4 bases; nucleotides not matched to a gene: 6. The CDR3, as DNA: TGCGCCAGCAGTCCCGGGACAGGGACCTATGGCTACACCTTC. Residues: CASSPGTGTYGYTF.

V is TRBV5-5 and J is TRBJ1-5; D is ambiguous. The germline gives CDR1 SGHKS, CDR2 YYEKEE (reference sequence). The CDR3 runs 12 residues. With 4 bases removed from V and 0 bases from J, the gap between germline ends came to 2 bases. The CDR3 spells CASSNSNQPQHF. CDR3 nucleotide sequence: TGTGCCAGCAGCAATAGCAATCAGCCCCAGCATTTT.

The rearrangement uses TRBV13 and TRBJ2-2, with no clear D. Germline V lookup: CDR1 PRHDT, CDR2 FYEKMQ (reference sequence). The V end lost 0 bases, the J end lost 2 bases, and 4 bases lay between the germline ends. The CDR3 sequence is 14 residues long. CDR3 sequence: CASSLGGNTGELFF. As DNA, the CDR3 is TGTGCCAGCAGCTTAGGGGGAAACACCGGGGAGCTGTTTTTT.

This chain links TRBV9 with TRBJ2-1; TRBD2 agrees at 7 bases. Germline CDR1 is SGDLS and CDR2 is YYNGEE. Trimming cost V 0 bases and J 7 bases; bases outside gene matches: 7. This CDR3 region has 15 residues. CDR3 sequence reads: CASSVGSGMANEQFF. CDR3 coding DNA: TGTGCCAGCAGCGTAGGGAGCGGGATGGCGAATGAGCAGTTCTTC.

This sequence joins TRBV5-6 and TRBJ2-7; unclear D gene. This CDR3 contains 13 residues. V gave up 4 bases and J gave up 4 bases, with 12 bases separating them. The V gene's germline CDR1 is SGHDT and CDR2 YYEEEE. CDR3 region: CASSRPAVYEQYF. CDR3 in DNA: TGTGCCAGCAGCCGACCGGCAGTTTACGAGCAGTACTTC.